These 4 T cell receptor beta chains share one sample of origin, sequenced in a study of T cell responses to AZD1222 COVID-19 vaccine. Profiling relied on immunoSEQ multiplex PCR, and the TCRdb table lists in-frame clones only, not all of them. Of more than 95,000 clones in the sample, roughly 86% were seen once. The sequencing used peripheral blood, collected 28 days after the second dose of the MenACWY control vaccine. The receptors here all came from an adult who received the MenACWY meningococcal vaccine as a control.

This clone was detected only once. This chain uses TRBV2 with TRBJ2-3, with 8 bases fitting TRBD1. The CDR3 totals 14 residues. Trimming took 6 bases from V and 1 from J; bases not matched to a gene: 3. The germline gives CDR1 SNHLY, CDR2 FYNNEI. The chain's CDR3 is CASRVQGGTDTQYF. CDR3 nucleotide sequence: TGTGCCAGCAGGGTACAGGGGGGCACAGATACGCAGTATTTT. The full variable domain, completed using reference TRBV2 and TRBJ2-3, is EPEVTQTPSHQVTQMGQEVILRCVPISNHLYFYWYRQILGQKVEFLVSFYNNEISEKSEIFDDQFSVERPDGSNFTLKIRSTKLEDSAMYFCASRVQGGTDTQYFGPGTRLTVL.

This chain links TRBV30 with TRBJ1-2, with unresolved D. The CDR3 runs to 16 residues. V was shortened by 0 bases and J by 0 bases, with 14 bases between the two germline ends. CDR1 and CDR2 (germline): GTSNPN, SVGIG (reference sequence). The chain's CDR3 is CAWSVGRSSANYGYTF. CDR3 in DNA: TGTGCCTGGAGTGTAGGGAGGTCTTCGGCTAACTATGGCTACACCTTC.

The chain is built from TRBV27 and TRBJ2-2; 9 bases are a match to TRBD1. CDR3 length: 18 residues. Germline assignment: CDR1 MNHEY and CDR2 SMNVEV (reference sequence). V lost 5 bases and J lost 4; bases outside the gene matches: 14. In nucleotides, the CDR3 is TGTGCCAGCAGTCCAAAAAACAGGGGGCGATTTGGCACCGGGGAGCTGTTTTTT. Protein sequence: CASSPKNRGRFGTGELFF.

The chain recombines TRBV28 with TRBJ1-1; D remains unclear. With 3 bases removed from V and 0 bases from J, the gap between germline ends came to 11 bases. Germline-derived CDR1 and CDR2 are MDHEN and SYDVKM. The CDR3 covers 15 residues. CDR3 sequence: CASSLGGVLNTEAFF. In DNA, the CDR3 is TGTGCCAGCAGTTTGGGCGGAGTATTGAACACTGAAGCTTTCTTT.